Listed here is a single TCR beta chain. No cognate antigen has been identified for it. Per-base quality was not reported, and no clone a single base away is much larger than it. Participants in the prospective study were aged 18 to 89 years, lived in 24 United States geographic areas, and enrolled through a virtual design. To assign participants to cohorts, the prospective study relied on clinical history that participants themselves reported in a screening survey and a study questionnaire. ImmuneRACE Cohort 3 recovered participants were defined by two consecutive negative NP/OP PCR tests, healthcare professional clearance, or symptom resolution. Each participant in the prospective study had whole blood, serum and a nasopharyngeal or oropharyngeal swab collected by mobile phlebotomists. Over a roughly 2-month period, participants in the prospective study had the option of providing additional blood draws and questionnaires. Before DNA extraction, blood samples from the prospective study were shipped at room temperature or frozen.

TCRbeta CDR3 regions were amplified from genomic DNA by means of the immunoSEQ Assay, a bias-controlled multiplex PCR. Regarding the original processing steps: The number of nucleated cells in each sample was estimated by amplification of reference gene primers within the assay. To quantify the absolute abundance of each unique TCRbeta CDR3 rearrangement, sequence reads were collapsed and filtered. For each sample, productive Simpson clonality was calculated by taking the square root of Simpson's diversity index across productive rearrangements. The table was pulled from immuneACCESS by TCRdb, which kept in-frame rearrangements only. Such tables lose some clones; where checked, under half of the loss comes from unresolved V genes, and the rest has no known cause. That table furnishes V, J and clone size, whereas the DNA furnished D and trimming. The sample table shows about 190,000 clones, and less than 85% are seen once. Roughly 3.2% of the sample is taken by the ten largest.

From the cysteine through the phenylalanine, the CDR3 covers 13 amino acids. Only CDR3 DNA is held: 39 bases, read in frame from base 1. Relative to germline, V is 5 bases shorter and J is 1 base shorter, with 9 bases between their ends. The CDR1 and CDR2 encoded by the germline V gene are SGHNT and YENEEA. The sample belongs to a study of blood T cell repertoires in COVID-19 (dated by TCRdb to 2020 to 2021). For the wider study: Collaborator samples came from the United States, Italy and Spain and covered acute and convalescent phases of COVID-19. The samples were drawn from two sources: the first 160 participants of the ongoing ImmuneRACE study, and 1,254 subjects contributed by 6 global collaborators. Nearly every sample came with metadata listing a de-identified subject ID, COVID-19 status, age in years and sex. The material from the prospective study consisted of cDNA or gDNA derived from T cells, B-cell-depleted T cells, or PBMCs. The repertoires were released in a freely available public database intended as a resource for research on the immune response to SARS-CoV-2. Deeply sampled blood TCRbeta repertoires from subjects exposed to, actively infected with, or recovered from COVID-19 were included in the dataset. Where available, HLA class I and class II types were obtained from metadata supplied by the sample provider rather than from assay-based typing.

Broader findings and caveats from the paper: How much clinical and demographic metadata was included differed by source and by participant, and the metadata was provided uncurated.

The sequencing sample was made of PBMCs or T cells enriched from blood (not recorded which). This clonotype was obtained from a woman aged 30 to 39 who had recovered from COVID-19. The rearrangement combines TRBV11-3 with TRBJ2-7; TRBD1 is possibly the D segment (7 matching bases). The DNA is TGTGCCAGCAGCGCGGGACAGTCCTACGAGCAGTACTTC. This encodes CASSAGQSYEQYF. The CDR3 plus the reference TRBV11-3 and TRBJ2-7 genes for the other parts give the full variable domain: EAGVVQSPRYKIIEKKQPVAFWCNPISGHNTLYWYLQNLGQGPELLIRYENEEAVDDSQLPKDRFSAERLKGVDSTLKIQPAELGDSAVYLCASSAGQSYEQYFGPGTRLTVT.